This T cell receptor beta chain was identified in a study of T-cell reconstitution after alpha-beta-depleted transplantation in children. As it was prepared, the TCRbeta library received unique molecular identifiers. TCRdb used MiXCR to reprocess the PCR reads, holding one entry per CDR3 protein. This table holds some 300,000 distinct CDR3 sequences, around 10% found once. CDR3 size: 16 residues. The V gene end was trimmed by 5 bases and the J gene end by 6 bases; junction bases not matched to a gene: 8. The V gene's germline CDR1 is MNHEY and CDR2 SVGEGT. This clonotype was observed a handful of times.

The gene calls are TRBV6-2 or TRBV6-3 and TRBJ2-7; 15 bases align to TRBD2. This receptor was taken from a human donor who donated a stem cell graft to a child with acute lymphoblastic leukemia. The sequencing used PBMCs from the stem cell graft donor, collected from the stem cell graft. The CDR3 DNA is TGTGCCAGCAGTCGAACGGGACTAGCGGGAGGAGGCGAGCAGTACTTC. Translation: CASSRTGLAGGGEQYF.